A single sample is the source of the 12 T cell receptor beta chains below, sequenced in a study of shared clonotypes between healthy human individuals. Assay: immunoSEQ multiplex PCR; the TCRdb copy retains only in-frame clones and omits some. The table includes under 2.5 million clones, 85% to 95% detected once. Sequenced input: naive CD4+ T cells from PBMCs. Described subset: CD45RA+ positively selected. These receptors were obtained from a man younger than 35 in good health. Some clones in this sample may be carry-over from other donors' samples.

The genes are TRBV14 and TRBJ2-3; D is perhaps TRBD2 (5 bases). Trimming pared 4 bases from V and 15 bases from J, leaving 20 bases between. Germline loops: CDR1 SGHDN, CDR2 FVKESK. CDR3 length: 13 amino acids. The CDR3 DNA reads TGTGCCAGCAGCCGAGGTGGTCCCGGTAGCGTTTATTTT. Encoded protein: CASSRGGPGSVYF.

The gene calls are TRBV7-9 and TRBJ1-1, with a possible D match to TRBD1 (6 bases). CDR1 SEHNR and CDR2 FQNEAQ come from the germline V gene (reference sequence). CDR3 length: 15 amino acids. V lost 4 bases and J 3 bases, leaving 15 bases between the germline ends. The CDR3: CASSYYRDLDTEAFF. The CDR3 DNA reads TGTGCCAGCAGCTATTACAGGGATCTGGACACTGAAGCTTTCTTT.

The rearrangement joins TRBV4-2 to TRBJ2-7; D may be TRBD2 (6 bases). The CDR3 extends over 15 amino acids. CDR1 LGHNA and CDR2 YNFKEQ come from the germline V gene. Trimming removed 0 bases at V and 3 bases at J, with 12 bases between. Written as DNA, the CDR3 is TGTGCCAGCAGCCAAGATTATGCGGGGTTCTACGAGCAGTACTTC. Its protein product is CASSQDYAGFYEQYF.

V and J are TRBV4-1 and TRBJ2-7; 13 bases are shared with TRBD2. CDR1 MGHRA and CDR2 YSYEKL come from the germline V gene. V lost 4 bases and J lost 6; bases outside the gene matches: 6. This CDR3 comprises 15 residues. Written as DNA, the CDR3 is TGCGCCAGCAGCCCACTAGCGGGAGGGCCGGGCGAGCAGTACTTC. It specifies CASSPLAGGPGEQYF.

The rearrangement uses TRBV2 and TRBJ1-5, with D hard to call. The CDR3 is 13 amino acids. Germline V gene sequence: CDR1 SNHLY, CDR2 FYNNEI. With 4 bases removed from V and 2 bases from J, the gap between germline ends came to 6 bases. The CDR3, as DNA: TGTGCCAGCAGTGTTGCTCGCAATCAGCCCCAGCATTTT. Its translation: CASSVARNQPQHF.

V gene TRBV7-2 combines with J gene TRBJ2-3; 8 bases match TRBD2. Germline CDR1 and CDR2: SGHTA and FQGNSA. This CDR3 is built from 18 residues. V lost 1 base to trimming and J lost 3 bases; unmatched junction nucleotides: 12. The CDR3 nucleotides read TGTGCCAGCAGCTTAGAGATCCGGGAGGGTGGTGTTACAGATACGCAGTATTTT. Translated: CASSLEIREGGVTDTQYF.

This chain uses TRBV7-9 with TRBJ2-2; no reliable D call. Trimming pared 2 bases from V and 6 bases from J, leaving 7 bases between. CDR3 length: 13 residues. The germline CDR1 and CDR2 sequences are SEHNR and FQNEAQ (reference sequence). The CDR3 is CASSLSPPGELFF. The CDR3 DNA follows: TGTGCCAGCAGCTTATCCCCCCCCGGGGAGCTGTTTTTT. The whole variable domain, remainder taken from reference TRBV7-9 and TRBJ2-2, is DTGVSQNPRHKITKRGQNVTFRCDPISEHNRLYWYRQTLGQGPEFLTYFQNEAQLEKSRLLSDRFSAERPKGSFSTLEIQRTEQGDSAMYLCASSLSPPGELFFGEGSRLTVL.

In this sample, this clone turned up a few times. This chain uses TRBV7-3 with TRBJ1-1, with D tentatively TRBD1 (5 bases). The V end lost 2 bases, the J end lost 3 bases, and 10 bases lay between the germline ends. This CDR3 spans 14 amino acids. In germline, CDR1 is SGHTA, CDR2 FQGTGA. The CDR3 loop reads CASSLEGRDTEAFF. The CDR3 nucleotides read TGTGCCAGCAGCTTAGAGGGCAGGGACACTGAAGCTTTCTTT.

The chain employs TRBV11-1 and TRBJ2-7; TRBD2 agrees at 10 bases. With V trimmed by 2 bases and J by 0 bases, 7 bases remained unmatched. Germline V gene sequence: CDR1 SGHAT, CDR2 FQDESV (reference sequence). This CDR3 has 17 amino acids. The CDR3 reads CASSLRLASGSSYEQYF. CDR3 in DNA: TGTGCCAGCAGCTTAAGGTTAGCTAGCGGGAGCTCCTACGAGCAGTACTTC.

CDR3 bases: TGTGCCAGCAGCCGACAACAGGGTGGGCCCTACGAGCAGTACTTC. Encoded protein: CASSRQQGGPYEQYF. V and J are TRBV7-2 and TRBJ2-7, with a tentative D call TRBD1 (6 bases). The CDR3 spans 15 residues. V shed 5 bases and J shed 2 bases, with 16 bases lying between them. In germline, CDR1 is SGHTA, CDR2 FQGNSA.

The chain links TRBV5-1 to TRBJ1-5; 8 positions match TRBD1. V lost 0 bases and J lost 6; bases outside the gene matches: 5. This CDR3 is 15 amino acids long. Germline V gene data show CDR1 as SGHRS and CDR2 as YFSETQ. The CDR3 sequence: CASSLGTGTGQPQHF. CDR3 nucleotides: TGCGCCAGCAGCTTGGGAACGGGGACAGGTCAGCCCCAGCATTTT.

The V gene is TRBV5-1, the J gene TRBJ2-7, with 14 bases identical to TRBD2. Germline V gives CDR1 SGHRS, CDR2 YFSETQ. The CDR3 runs to 16 residues. V lost 3 bases and J lost 4; bases outside the gene matches: 6. CDR3 coding DNA: TGCGCCAGCAGCTCCGCCGGGACTAGCGGGAGTTACGAGCAGTACTTC. Amino acid sequence: CASSSAGTSGSYEQYF.